Below, one T cell receptor beta chain is given with its context. The data stem from a study of cytomegalovirus exposure and HLA in healthy donors. The PCR was carried out with 60 Vbeta primers and 13 Jbeta primers. Repertoires were generated with immunoSEQ multiplex PCR, while TCRdb's copy carries only in-frame clones and drops some. The table has under 300,000 clones, about 66% seen once; the top ten hold approximately 2.3%. The sequence was collected from a female donor in good health and CMV-seronegative. Sequenced: PBMCs.

Here the CDR3 reads CASSLGLAGAVGELFF. The CDR3 DNA reads TGTGCCAGCAGCTTAGGACTAGCGGGAGCGGTCGGGGAGCTGTTTTTT. The chain has TRBV11-2 and TRBJ2-2; TRBD2 matches at 12 bases. J gave up 7 bases and V 1 base, and 4 bases lay outside the gene matches. The CDR3 is 16 amino acids. Germline V gene sequence: CDR1 SGHAT, CDR2 FQNNGV.